The sequence of this T cell receptor beta chain was determined in a study of CD8 T cells in Susac syndrome. Random-hexamer reverse transcription was applied to roughly 0.5 to 1 ug RNA. TCRdb re-analysed the immunoSEQ multiplex PCR reads in MiXCR, keeping a single row per CDR3 protein. The profile shows 110,000 or so distinct CDR3 sequences, 85% to 95% of them singletons. The length of the CDR3 is 15 residues. V was cut by 5 bases and J by 8 bases, with 21 bases left in between. Germline lookup yields CDR1 LGHNA and CDR2 YSLEER. The sample taken for sequencing was CD8+ T cells from PBMCs. The receptor's source is a human donor in good health. The rearrangement joins TRBV4-3 to TRBJ1-1; D is possibly TRBD1 (5 bases). The CDR3 sequence is CASSMGLRSPREAFF. The CDR3 DNA sequence: TGCGCCAGCAGCATGGGGCTACGGTCCCCGCGGGAAGCTTTCTTT.